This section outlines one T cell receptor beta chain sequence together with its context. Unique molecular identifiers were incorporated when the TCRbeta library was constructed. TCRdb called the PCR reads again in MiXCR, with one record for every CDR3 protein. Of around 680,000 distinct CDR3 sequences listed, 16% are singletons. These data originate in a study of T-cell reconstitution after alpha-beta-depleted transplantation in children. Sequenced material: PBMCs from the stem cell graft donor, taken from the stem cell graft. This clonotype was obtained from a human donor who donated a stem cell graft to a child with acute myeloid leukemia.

CDR3 bases: TGCAGCGTTGGTACCGGGACAGCGAACACCGGGGAGCTGTTTTTT. Its protein product is CSVGTGTANTGELFF. The chain uses TRBV29-1 and TRBJ2-2; 7 bases map to TRBD1. The length of the CDR3 is 15 residues. Germline-derived CDR1 and CDR2 are SQVTM and ANQGSEA. V trimming: 4 bases; J trimming: 0 bases; junction bases outside the gene matches: 5.